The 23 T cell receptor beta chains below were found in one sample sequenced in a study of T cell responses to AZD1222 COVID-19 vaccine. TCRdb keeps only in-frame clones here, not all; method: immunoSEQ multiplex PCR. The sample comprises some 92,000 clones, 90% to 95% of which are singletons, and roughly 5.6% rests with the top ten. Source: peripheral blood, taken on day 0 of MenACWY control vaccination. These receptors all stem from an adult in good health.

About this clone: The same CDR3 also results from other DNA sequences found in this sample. CDR3 coding DNA: TGCAGTGCTAGAGTTGGAGATACGCAGTATTTT. Residues: CSARVGDTQYF. The chain has TRBV20-1 and TRBJ2-3, with D unclear. The CDR3 covers 11 residues. Germline CDR1 DFQATT, CDR2 SNEGSKA (reference sequence). Trimming cost V 1 base and J 5 bases, with 4 bases left between them.

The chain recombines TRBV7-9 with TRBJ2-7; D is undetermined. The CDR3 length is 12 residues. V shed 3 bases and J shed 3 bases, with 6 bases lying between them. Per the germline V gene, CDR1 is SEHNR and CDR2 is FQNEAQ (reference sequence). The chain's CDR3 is CASSFGDYEQYF. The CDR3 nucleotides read TGTGCCAGCAGCTTCGGTGACTACGAGCAGTACTTC. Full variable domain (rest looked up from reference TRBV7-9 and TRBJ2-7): DTGVSQNPRHKITKRGQNVTFRCDPISEHNRLYWYRQTLGQGPEFLTYFQNEAQLEKSRLLSDRFSAERPKGSFSTLEIQRTEQGDSAMYLCASSFGDYEQYFGPGTRLTVT.

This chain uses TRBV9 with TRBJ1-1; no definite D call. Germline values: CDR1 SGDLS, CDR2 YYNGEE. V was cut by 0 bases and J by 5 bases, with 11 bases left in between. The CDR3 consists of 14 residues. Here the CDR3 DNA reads TGTGCCAGCAGCGTAGGGGGAGGAGGAACTGAAGCTTTCTTT. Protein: CASSVGGGGTEAFF.

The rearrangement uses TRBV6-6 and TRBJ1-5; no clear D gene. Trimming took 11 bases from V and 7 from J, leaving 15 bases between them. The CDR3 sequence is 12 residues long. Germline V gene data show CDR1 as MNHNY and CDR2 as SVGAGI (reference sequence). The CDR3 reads CAGSKGRQPQHF. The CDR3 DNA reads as TGTGCCGGATCTAAAGGGAGGCAGCCCCAGCATTTT.

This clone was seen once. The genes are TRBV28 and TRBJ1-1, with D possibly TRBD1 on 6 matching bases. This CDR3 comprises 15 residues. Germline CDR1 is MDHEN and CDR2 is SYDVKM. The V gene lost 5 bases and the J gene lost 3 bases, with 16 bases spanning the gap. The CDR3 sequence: CASSPGHSGDTEAFF. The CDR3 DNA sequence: TGTGCCAGCAGTCCGGGACACTCGGGGGACACTGAAGCTTTCTTT.

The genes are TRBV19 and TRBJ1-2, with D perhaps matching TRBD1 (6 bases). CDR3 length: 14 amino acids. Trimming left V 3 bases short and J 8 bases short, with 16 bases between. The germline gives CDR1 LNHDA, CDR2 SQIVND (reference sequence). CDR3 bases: TGTGCCAGTAGTATGGGGCTACGACAGGAAGGCTACACCTTC. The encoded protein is CASSMGLRQEGYTF. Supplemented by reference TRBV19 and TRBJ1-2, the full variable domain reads DGGITQSPKYLFRKEGQNVTLSCEQNLNHDAMYWYRQDPGQGLRLIYYSQIVNDFQKGDIAEGYSVSREKKESFPLTVTSAQKNPTAFYLCASSMGLRQEGYTFGSGTRLTVV.

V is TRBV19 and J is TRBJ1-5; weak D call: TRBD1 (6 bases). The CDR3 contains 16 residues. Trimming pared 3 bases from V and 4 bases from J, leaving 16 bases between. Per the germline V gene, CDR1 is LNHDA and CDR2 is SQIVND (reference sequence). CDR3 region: CASSIAAGVWNQPQHF. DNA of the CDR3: TGTGCCAGTAGTATTGCGGCAGGGGTATGGAATCAGCCCCAGCATTTT.

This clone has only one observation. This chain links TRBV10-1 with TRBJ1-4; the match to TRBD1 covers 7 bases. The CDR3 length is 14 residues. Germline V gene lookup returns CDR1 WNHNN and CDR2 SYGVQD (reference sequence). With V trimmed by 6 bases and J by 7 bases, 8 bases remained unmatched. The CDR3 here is CASSRGQSSEKLFF. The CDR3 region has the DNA TGCGCCAGCAGCCGGGGACAGTCGAGTGAAAAACTGTTTTTT.

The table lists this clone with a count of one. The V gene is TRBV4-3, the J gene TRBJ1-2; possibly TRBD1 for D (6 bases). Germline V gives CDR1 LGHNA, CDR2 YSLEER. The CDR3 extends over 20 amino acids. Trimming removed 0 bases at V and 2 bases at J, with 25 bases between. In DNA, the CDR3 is TGCGCCAGCAGCCAAGAGTTTGGACTCTATCGGCAGGGGAAAAACTATGGCTACACCTTC. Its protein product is CASSQEFGLYRQGKNYGYTF.

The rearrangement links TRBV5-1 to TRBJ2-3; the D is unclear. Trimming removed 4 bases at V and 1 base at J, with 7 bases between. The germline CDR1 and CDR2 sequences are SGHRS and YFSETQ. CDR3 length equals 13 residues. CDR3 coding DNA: TGCGCCAGCAGCCGTGGGGGCACAGATACGCAGTATTTT. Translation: CASSRGGTDTQYF.

The CDR3 protein is CASTLSTGTYNEQFF. The CDR3 bases are TGTGCCAGTACCTTGTCAACAGGGACCTACAATGAGCAGTTCTTC. The chain links TRBV19 to TRBJ2-1; D perhaps matches TRBD1 (6 bases). The V end lost 7 bases, the J end lost 2 bases, and 15 bases lay between the germline ends. The CDR3 spans 15 residues. Germline V CDR1 and CDR2: LNHDA, SQIVND (reference sequence).

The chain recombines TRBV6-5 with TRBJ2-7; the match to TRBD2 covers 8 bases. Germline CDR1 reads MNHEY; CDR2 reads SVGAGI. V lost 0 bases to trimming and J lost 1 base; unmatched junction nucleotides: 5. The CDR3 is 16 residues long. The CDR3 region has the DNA TGTGCCAGCAGTTACTCGATACCTAGCGGGTCCTACGAGCAGTACTTC. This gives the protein CASSYSIPSGSYEQYF.

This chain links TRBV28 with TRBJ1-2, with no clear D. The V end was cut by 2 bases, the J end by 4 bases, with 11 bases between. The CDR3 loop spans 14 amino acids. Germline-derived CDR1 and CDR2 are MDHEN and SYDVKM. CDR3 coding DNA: TGTGCCAGCAGTTTACCCGGTCGGAGCTATGGCTACACCTTC. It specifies CASSLPGRSYGYTF.

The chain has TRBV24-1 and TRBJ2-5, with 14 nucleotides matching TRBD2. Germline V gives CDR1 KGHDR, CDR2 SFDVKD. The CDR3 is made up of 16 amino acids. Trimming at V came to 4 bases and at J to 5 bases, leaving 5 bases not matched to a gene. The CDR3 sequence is CATSEGTSGGWETQYF. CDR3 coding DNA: TGTGCCACCAGTGAGGGGACTAGCGGGGGCTGGGAGACCCAGTACTTC.

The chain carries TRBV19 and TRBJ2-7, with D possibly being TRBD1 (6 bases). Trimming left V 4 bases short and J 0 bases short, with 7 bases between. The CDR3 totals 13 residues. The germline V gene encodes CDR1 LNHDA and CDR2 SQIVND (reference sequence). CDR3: CASSNRVSYEQYF. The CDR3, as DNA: TGTGCCAGTAGTAACAGGGTCTCCTACGAGCAGTACTTC.

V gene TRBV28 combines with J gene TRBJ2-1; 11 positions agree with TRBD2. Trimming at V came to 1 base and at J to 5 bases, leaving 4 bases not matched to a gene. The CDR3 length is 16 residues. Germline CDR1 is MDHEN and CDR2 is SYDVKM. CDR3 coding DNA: TGTGCCAGCAGTTTATCGGGGACTAGCGGTCACAATGAGCAGTTCTTC. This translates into CASSLSGTSGHNEQFF.

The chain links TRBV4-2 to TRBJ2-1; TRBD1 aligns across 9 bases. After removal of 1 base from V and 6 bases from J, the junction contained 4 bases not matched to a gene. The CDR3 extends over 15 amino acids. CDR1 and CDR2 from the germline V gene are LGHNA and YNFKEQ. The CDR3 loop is CASSQGGQGSNEQFF. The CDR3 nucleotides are TGTGCCAGCAGCCAAGGGGGACAGGGATCCAATGAGCAGTTCTTC.

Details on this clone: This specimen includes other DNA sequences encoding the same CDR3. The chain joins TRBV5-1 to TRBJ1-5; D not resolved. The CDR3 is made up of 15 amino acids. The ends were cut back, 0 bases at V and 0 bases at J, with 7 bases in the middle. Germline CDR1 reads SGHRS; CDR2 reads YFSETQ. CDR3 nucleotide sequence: TGCGCCAGCAGCTTGGACGGTAATAGCAATCAGCCCCAGCATTTT. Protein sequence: CASSLDGNSNQPQHF.

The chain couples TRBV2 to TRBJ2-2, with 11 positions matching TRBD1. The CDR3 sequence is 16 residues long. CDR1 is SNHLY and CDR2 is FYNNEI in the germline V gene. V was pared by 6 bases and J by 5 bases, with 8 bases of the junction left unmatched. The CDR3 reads CASSEDRGRETGELFF. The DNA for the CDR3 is TGTGCCAGCAGCGAGGACAGGGGGCGGGAAACCGGGGAGCTGTTTTTT. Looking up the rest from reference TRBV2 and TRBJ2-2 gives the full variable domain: EPEVTQTPSHQVTQMGQEVILRCVPISNHLYFYWYRQILGQKVEFLVSFYNNEISEKSEIFDDQFSVERPDGSNFTLKIRSTKLEDSAMYFCASSEDRGRETGELFFGEGSRLTVL.

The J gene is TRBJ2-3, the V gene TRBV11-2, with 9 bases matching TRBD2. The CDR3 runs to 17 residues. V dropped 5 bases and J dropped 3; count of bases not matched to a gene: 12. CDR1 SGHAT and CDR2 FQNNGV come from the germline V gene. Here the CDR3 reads CASSPNPTSGPTDTQYF. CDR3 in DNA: TGTGCCAGCAGCCCCAACCCTACTAGCGGGCCTACAGATACGCAGTATTTT.

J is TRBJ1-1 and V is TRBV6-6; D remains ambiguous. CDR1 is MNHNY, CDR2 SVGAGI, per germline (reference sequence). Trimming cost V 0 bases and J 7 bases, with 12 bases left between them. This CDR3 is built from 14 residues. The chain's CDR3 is CASSYSPDAVEAFF. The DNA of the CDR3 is TGTGCCAGCAGTTACTCGCCCGACGCGGTTGAAGCTTTCTTT.

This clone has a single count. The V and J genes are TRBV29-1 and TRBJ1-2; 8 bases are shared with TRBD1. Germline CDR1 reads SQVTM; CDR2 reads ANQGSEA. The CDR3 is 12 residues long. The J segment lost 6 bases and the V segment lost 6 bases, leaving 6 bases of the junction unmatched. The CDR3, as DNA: TGCAGCGTCCGGGGGGGACAGGATGGCTACACCTTC. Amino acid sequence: CSVRGGQDGYTF.

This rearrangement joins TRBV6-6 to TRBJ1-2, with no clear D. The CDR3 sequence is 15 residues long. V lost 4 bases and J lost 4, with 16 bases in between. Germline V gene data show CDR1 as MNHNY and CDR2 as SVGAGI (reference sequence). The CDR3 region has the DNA TGTGCCAGCAGTTTAGGGTTAGTCGATCTCTATGGCTACACCTTC. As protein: CASSLGLVDLYGYTF.